This T cell receptor beta chain comes out of a study of blood T cell repertoires in COVID-19. On the study more broadly: Sources were T cells, B-cell-depleted T cells, or PBMCs; the material itself was cDNA or gDNA.

The table came from immunoSEQ multiplex PCR; TCRdb's copy has only in-frame clones and leaves some out. Here the sample spans about 71,000 clones, 65% to 90% being singletons. Germline CDR1 is SGDLS and CDR2 is YYNGEE. This CDR3 comprises 17 residues. Trimming stripped 2 bases from V and 5 bases from J, with 17 bases between. This TCR derives from a young man with COVID-19, enrolled during active disease. The rearrangement links TRBV9 to TRBJ1-6; tentatively, D is TRBD1 (5 bases). Sequencing was done on a sample of peripheral blood. Here the CDR3 reads CASSVADGRADNSPLHF. The CDR3 region has the DNA TGTGCCAGCAGCGTGGCCGACGGCAGGGCGGATAATTCACCCCTCCACTTT.